The 32 T cell receptor beta chains presented below share a single source sample, sequenced in a study of blood T cell repertoires in COVID-19. Repertoires were generated with immunoSEQ multiplex PCR, while TCRdb's copy carries only in-frame clones and drops some. The table has about 270,000 clones, about nine tenths seen once; the top ten hold about 4%. The sequencing sample was made of PBMCs or T cells enriched from blood (not recorded which). These receptors were obtained from a woman in her thirties with acute COVID-19.

The V and J genes are TRBV21-1 and TRBJ1-4; the table's TRBD1 call for D was not verified on the DNA. TRBV21-1 is termed a pseudogene. The CDR3 length is 13 residues. CDR3 region: CASSKTVGEKLFF. CDR3 sequence (DNA): TGTGCCAGCAGCAAGACAGTTGGCGAAAAACTGTTTTTT.

The genes are TRBV7-3 and TRBJ2-6; 8 bases map to TRBD1. The V gene end was trimmed by 5 bases and the J gene end by 1 base; junction bases not matched to a gene: 4. This CDR3 contains 16 residues. In germline, CDR1 is SGHTA, CDR2 FQGTGA. CDR3 sequence (DNA): TGTGCCAGCAGCCCACGGACAGGGTCTGGGGCCAACGTCCTGACTTTC. Translated: CASSPRTGSGANVLTF.

The chain recombines TRBV13 with TRBJ2-1; 14 bases fit TRBD2. The CDR3 loop spans 19 amino acids. Per germline, CDR1 PRHDT and CDR2 FYEKMQ (reference sequence). V lost 5 bases and J lost 0; bases outside the gene matches: 9. Here the CDR3 DNA reads TGTGCCAGCAGCCAGGGGGCGACTAGCGGGAGGGCCTCCTACAATGAGCAGTTCTTC. Translation: CASSQGATSGRASYNEQFF.

The chain employs TRBV30 and TRBJ1-4, with 8 nucleotides matching TRBD1. Unmatched junction bases numbered 8, after V lost 3 bases and J lost 5 bases. The CDR3 sequence is 15 residues long. CDR1 is GTSNPN and CDR2 is SVGIG in the germline V gene (reference sequence). CDR3 nucleotides: TGTGCCTGGAGAGCCGGGACAGGCCCAAATGAAAAACTGTTTTTT. It codes for CAWRAGTGPNEKLFF.

The CDR3 spells CASSFGGEGNIQYF. The DNA for the CDR3 is TGTGCCAGCAGTTTCGGGGGAGAGGGAAACATTCAGTACTTC. This chain links TRBV27 with TRBJ2-4, with D perhaps matching TRBD2 (6 bases). Germline V gene data show CDR1 as MNHEY and CDR2 as SMNVEV (reference sequence). The length of the CDR3 is 14 residues. Trimming took 3 bases from V and 6 from J, leaving 12 bases between them.

The rearrangement joins TRBV29-1 to TRBJ1-2; perhaps TRBD1 as D (5 bases). V was trimmed by 5 bases and J by 1 base, leaving 17 bases between them. Germline V gives CDR1 SQVTM, CDR2 ANQGSEA. CDR3 length: 15 amino acids. CDR3 nucleotides: TGCAGCGTTCAACCTAACAGGATTATTAACTATGGCTACACCTTC. Residues: CSVQPNRIINYGYTF.

The V call is TRBV3-1 (or the pseudogene TRBV3-2), the J call TRBJ1-6; 7 bases align to TRBD1. V was pared by 2 bases and J by 5 bases, with 6 bases of the junction left unmatched. Germline values: CDR1 LGHDT, CDR2 YNNKEL (reference sequence). This CDR3 is built from 16 residues. This CDR3 is CASSQMMGQHNSPLHF. The CDR3 coding sequence is TGTGCCAGCAGCCAAATGATGGGACAGCATAATTCACCCCTCCACTTT.

The gene calls are TRBV7-8 and TRBJ1-6; 8 bases line up with TRBD1. Germline V CDR1 and CDR2: SGHVS, FQNEAQ. Germline trimming cut 1 base from V and 9 bases from J; bases unmatched to any gene: 5. This CDR3 spans 15 amino acids. In DNA, the CDR3 is TGTGCCAGCAGCTTAGGAGCAGGGGGCGGTTCACCCCTCCACTTT. As protein: CASSLGAGGGSPLHF.

A few counts support this clone. The chain recombines TRBV18 with TRBJ2-7, with TRBD2 identical over 13 bases. CDR3 length equals 16 residues. Looked up from germline, CDR1 is KGHSH and CDR2 is LQKENI. The J segment lost 2 bases and the V segment lost 1 base, leaving 2 bases of the junction unmatched. DNA for the CDR3: TGTGCCAGCTCACCACTCGGGACTAGCGGGACCTACGAGCAGTACTTC. Its protein is CASSPLGTSGTYEQYF.

V gene TRBV4-1 combines with J gene TRBJ2-2; 10 positions match TRBD1. Per germline, CDR1 MGHRA and CDR2 YSYEKL. V dropped 0 bases and J dropped 5; count of bases not matched to a gene: 9. The CDR3 runs 18 residues. The CDR3 DNA reads TGCGCCAGCAGCCAAGATTGGGGGACAGGGGTCAGTACCGGGGAGCTGTTTTTT. Protein sequence: CASSQDWGTGVSTGELFF.

This clone has only one observation. This chain joins TRBV28 and TRBJ2-3; 9 nucleotides agree with TRBD1. V was clipped by 6 bases and J by 2 bases; unmatched bases: 12. This CDR3 has 17 amino acids. Germline V gene lookup returns CDR1 MDHEN and CDR2 SYDVKM. The CDR3 region is CASSFRGTGTHTDTQYF. CDR3 nucleotide sequence: TGTGCCAGCAGCTTTAGGGGGACAGGGACACACACAGATACGCAGTATTTT.

The genes are TRBV10-3 and TRBJ2-7, with 10 positions matching TRBD1. CDR1 is ENHRY and CDR2 is SYGVKD in the germline V gene. J lost 5 bases, V lost 6 bases, and 10 bases had no gene match. The CDR3 is made up of 15 amino acids. The CDR3 region is CAIRPGTGEGNEQYF. For the CDR3, the DNA is TGTGCCATCAGACCCGGGACAGGGGAGGGGAACGAGCAGTACTTC.

CDR3 nucleotide sequence: TGTGCCAGCAGCACACCGGACAGGGCCATAAACTATGGCTACACCTTC. It yields the protein CASSTPDRAINYGYTF. This chain uses TRBV7-2 with TRBJ1-2, with 8 bases fitting TRBD1. V was clipped by 5 bases and J by 2 bases; unmatched bases: 10. Germline V gene sequence: CDR1 SGHTA, CDR2 FQGNSA. This CDR3 has 16 amino acids.

The chain is built from TRBV27 and TRBJ1-4; 7 bases line up with TRBD1. Germline V CDR1 and CDR2: MNHEY, SMNVEV (reference sequence). CDR3 length: 14 amino acids. The J segment lost 0 bases and the V segment lost 6 bases, leaving 1 base of the junction unmatched. DNA for the CDR3: TGTGCCAGCAGAGGGACAGCAACTAATGAAAAACTGTTTTTT. This codes for CASRGTATNEKLFF.

The gene calls are TRBV27 and TRBJ1-6; D may be TRBD1 (6 bases). V was shortened by 6 bases and J by 5 bases, with 14 bases between the two germline ends. The CDR3 spans 15 residues. The germline V gene encodes CDR1 MNHEY and CDR2 SMNVEV (reference sequence). Written as DNA, the CDR3 is TGTGCCAGCAGGAATGGGGGCTCGCATAATTCACCCCTCCACTTT. It translates to CASRNGGSHNSPLHF.

The chain's CDR3 is CASSQERSNEQFF. The CDR3 DNA is TGTGCCAGCAGCCAAGAGAGGAGCAATGAGCAGTTCTTC. This chain uses TRBV3-1 (or the pseudogene TRBV3-2) with TRBJ2-1; the D is unclear. Germline V CDR1 and CDR2: LGHDT, YNNKEL (reference sequence). This CDR3 spans 13 amino acids. V was pared by 0 bases and J by 6 bases, with 6 bases between.

The chain links TRBV9 to TRBJ2-2; tentative D call: TRBD2 (6 bases). Germline CDR1 and CDR2: SGDLS and YYNGEE. V lost 0 bases, J lost 1 base, and 10 bases lay in between. This CDR3 spans 16 amino acids. CDR3: CASSVVGTLNTGELFF. As DNA, the CDR3 is TGTGCCAGCAGCGTAGTTGGGACTTTGAACACCGGGGAGCTGTTTTTT.

The chain recombines TRBV25-1 with TRBJ2-1, with 8 bases that match TRBD2. Germline V gene sequence: CDR1 MGHDK, CDR2 SYGVNS. The ends lost 5 bases at V and 6 bases at J; junction bases unmatched: 6. CDR3 length equals 14 residues. CDR3 nucleotides: TGTGCCAGCAGTCCCTCTAGCGGGTTCAATGAGCAGTTCTTC. Translation gives CASSPSSGFNEQFF.

CDR3 in amino acids: CATSRDDAVTEAFF. In DNA, the CDR3 is TGTGCCACCAGCAGAGATGACGCGGTTACTGAAGCTTTCTTT. The chain employs TRBV15 and TRBJ1-1, with D unresolved. Germline CDR1 and CDR2: LNHNV and YYDKDF (reference sequence). The CDR3 sequence is 14 residues long. The V and J ends lost 0 bases and 5 bases respectively, with 10 bases between them.

This sequence joins TRBV10-3 and TRBJ2-6, with D perhaps TRBD1 (5 bases). Looked up from germline, CDR1 is ENHRY and CDR2 is SYGVKD. The CDR3 sequence is 16 residues long. V was trimmed by 3 bases and J by 0 bases, leaving 9 bases between them. The CDR3 nucleotides read TGTGCCATCAGTGAACAGGCCAACTCTGGGGCCAACGTCCTGACTTTC. Its protein is CAISEQANSGANVLTF.

The rearrangement uses TRBV5-5 and TRBJ1-5; D may be TRBD1 (6 bases). The germline gives CDR1 SGHKS, CDR2 YYEKEE (reference sequence). The CDR3 runs 15 residues. Trimming removed 4 bases from V and 6 bases from J, with 17 bases in between. As DNA, the CDR3 is TGTGCCAGCAGCCCGGGACACGGTAATTTTCAGCCCCAGCATTTT. Translating gives CASSPGHGNFQPQHF.

The CDR3 DNA reads TGTGCCAGCAGCTCCATTGGCGCGGGGAAACAAGAGACCCAGTACTTC. Amino acids: CASSSIGAGKQETQYF. V and J are TRBV28 and TRBJ2-5; tentatively, D is TRBD2 (6 bases). Deletions cut 6 bases from V and 2 bases from J, with 19 bases between. Germline loops: CDR1 MDHEN, CDR2 SYDVKM. The CDR3 covers 16 residues.

This clone has a single count. The chain uses TRBV20-1 and TRBJ2-1; D is ambiguous. Germline CDR1 reads DFQATT; CDR2 reads SNEGSKA (reference sequence). The CDR3 loop spans 11 amino acids. V was trimmed by 3 bases and J by 8 bases, leaving 8 bases between them. DNA for the CDR3: TGCAGTGCTAGTCGTCTCGATGAGCAGTTCTTC. Protein product: CSASRLDEQFF.

The CDR3 reads CASSLEGAGMGEQFF. In DNA form, the CDR3 reads TGTGCCAGCAGCTTAGAGGGAGCGGGAATGGGTGAGCAGTTCTTC. The V call is TRBV7-3, the J call TRBJ2-1; 7 nucleotides line up with TRBD2. With 2 bases clipped from V and 9 bases from J, the junction kept 10 bases outside the gene matches. The V gene's germline CDR1 is SGHTA and CDR2 FQGTGA. CDR3 size: 15 residues.

The rearrangement joins TRBV28 to TRBJ2-1; 11 nucleotides align to TRBD2. The germline V gene encodes CDR1 MDHEN and CDR2 SYDVKM. The CDR3 extends over 16 amino acids. J gave up 3 bases and V 7 bases, and 8 bases lay outside the gene matches. The CDR3 spells CASTLGLAEGYNEQFF. Here the CDR3 DNA reads TGTGCCAGCACCCTGGGACTAGCGGAAGGCTACAATGAGCAGTTCTTC.

The J gene is TRBJ2-1, the V gene TRBV11-2, with 8 bases fitting TRBD1. Germline values: CDR1 SGHAT, CDR2 FQNNGV. V shed 0 bases, J shed 0 bases, and the junction held 1 base outside the gene matches. The CDR3 is made up of 16 amino acids. The DNA of the CDR3 is TGTGCCAGCAGCTTAGAGGGACAGGTCTCCTACAATGAGCAGTTCTTC. As protein: CASSLEGQVSYNEQFF.

In its sample, this clone was seen a few times. CDR3 sequence (DNA): TGTGCCAGCAGCCCAGTGGGGGGAGCGGAGGGTGAGCAGTTCTTC. Protein product: CASSPVGGAEGEQFF. The V gene is TRBV9, the J gene TRBJ2-1; D might be TRBD2 (6 bases). CDR3 length equals 15 residues. Per germline, CDR1 SGDLS and CDR2 YYNGEE. The V end lost 4 bases, the J end lost 9 bases, and 20 bases lay between the germline ends.

The V and J genes are TRBV3-1 (or the pseudogene TRBV3-2) and TRBJ2-7; perhaps TRBD2 as D (5 bases). Germline CDR1 LGHDT, CDR2 YNNKEL (reference sequence). The length of the CDR3 is 15 residues. The ends were cut back, 0 bases at V and 3 bases at J, with 12 bases in the middle. This CDR3 is CASSQEPGSGYEQYF. The CDR3 DNA is TGTGCCAGCAGCCAAGAACCGGGAAGTGGCTACGAGCAGTACTTC.

This sequence joins TRBV25-1 and TRBJ1-4, with 10 bases matching TRBD1. The CDR3 runs 14 residues. The J segment lost 10 bases and the V segment lost 4 bases, leaving 6 bases of the junction unmatched. Per germline, CDR1 MGHDK and CDR2 SYGVNS. The CDR3 protein is CASSGPGTGVKLFF. The CDR3 DNA sequence: TGTGCCAGCAGTGGCCCCGGGACAGGGGTAAAACTGTTTTTT.

This chain connects TRBV29-1 to TRBJ2-1; D is undetermined. Germline-derived CDR1 and CDR2 are SQVTM and ANQGSEA. Between the trimmed V and J ends, which lost 2 bases and 5 bases, there was a span of 13 bases. The CDR3 contains 14 residues. The CDR3 is CSVETLDKNNEQFF. In nucleotides, the CDR3 is TGCAGCGTTGAAACTTTAGACAAAAACAATGAGCAGTTCTTC.

The chain has TRBV5-4 and TRBJ1-1; D is possibly TRBD1 (6 bases). The V gene lost 4 bases and the J gene lost 2 bases, with 15 bases spanning the gap. Per germline, CDR1 SGHNT and CDR2 YYREEE (reference sequence). This CDR3 has 15 residues. CDR3 residues: CASSTTGTLNTEAFF. In DNA form, the CDR3 reads TGTGCCAGCAGCACAACCGGGACACTCAACACTGAAGCTTTCTTT.

J is TRBJ1-1 and V is TRBV2, with D maybe TRBD1 (6 bases). V was pared by 9 bases and J by 0 bases, with 14 bases between. The germline gives CDR1 SNHLY, CDR2 FYNNEI. CDR3 length: 14 amino acids. The CDR3 DNA reads as TGTGCCAGTAACAGGGCGCCCATGAACACTGAAGCTTTCTTT. It is translated as CASNRAPMNTEAFF. Complete variable domain (other parts from reference TRBV2 and TRBJ1-1): EPEVTQTPSHQVTQMGQEVILRCVPISNHLYFYWYRQILGQKVEFLVSFYNNEISEKSEIFDDQFSVERPDGSNFTLKIRSTKLEDSAMYFCASNRAPMNTEAFFGQGTRLTVV.